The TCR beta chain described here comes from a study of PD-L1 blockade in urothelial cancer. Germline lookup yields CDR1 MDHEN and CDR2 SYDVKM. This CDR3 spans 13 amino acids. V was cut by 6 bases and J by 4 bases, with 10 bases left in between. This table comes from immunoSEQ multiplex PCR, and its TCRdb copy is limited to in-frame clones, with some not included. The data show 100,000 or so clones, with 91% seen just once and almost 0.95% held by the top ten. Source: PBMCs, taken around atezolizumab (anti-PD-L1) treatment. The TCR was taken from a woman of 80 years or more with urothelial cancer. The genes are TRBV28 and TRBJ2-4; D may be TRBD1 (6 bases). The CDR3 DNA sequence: TGTGCCAGCAGACAGGGTTTAAAAAACATTCAGTACTTC. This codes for CASRQGLKNIQYF. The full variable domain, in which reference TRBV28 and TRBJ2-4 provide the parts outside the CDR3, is DVKVTQSSRYLVKRTGEKVFLECVQDMDHENMFWYRQDPGLGLRLIYFSYDVKMKEKGDIPEGYSVSREKKERFSLILESASTNQTSMYLCASRQGLKNIQYFGAGTRLSVL.